This T cell receptor beta chain was identified in a study of cytomegalovirus exposure and HLA in healthy donors. The germline gives CDR1 LGHNA, CDR2 YSLEER. The CDR3 is 17 amino acids. With V trimmed by 0 bases and J by 0 bases, 5 bases remained unmatched. Broader study findings: Later analysis demonstrated an association between a missense DCLRE1C variant and TCR beta V- and J-gene trimming. A later analysis found common viral pathogens apparently linked to several of the most significant clusters. Altogether, 150 to 200 TCR beta chains were recorded as cytomegalovirus-associated.

It was with 60 Vbeta and 13 Jbeta primers that the PCR ran. Data came from immunoSEQ multiplex PCR; TCRdb stores just in-frame clones and leaves some out. The sample contains 90,000 to 100,000 clones, 76% of which appear only once. On this clone itself: Its specificity is unknown.

The material sequenced was PBMCs. V and J are TRBV4-3 and TRBJ2-3; 8 bases align to TRBD2. This sequence was found in a man between 40 and 49 years old in good health and CMV-seronegative. The CDR3 coding sequence is TGCGCCAGCAGCCAAGACCGGGCTAGCGGGAGCACAGATACGCAGTATTTT. Protein: CASSQDRASGSTDTQYF.